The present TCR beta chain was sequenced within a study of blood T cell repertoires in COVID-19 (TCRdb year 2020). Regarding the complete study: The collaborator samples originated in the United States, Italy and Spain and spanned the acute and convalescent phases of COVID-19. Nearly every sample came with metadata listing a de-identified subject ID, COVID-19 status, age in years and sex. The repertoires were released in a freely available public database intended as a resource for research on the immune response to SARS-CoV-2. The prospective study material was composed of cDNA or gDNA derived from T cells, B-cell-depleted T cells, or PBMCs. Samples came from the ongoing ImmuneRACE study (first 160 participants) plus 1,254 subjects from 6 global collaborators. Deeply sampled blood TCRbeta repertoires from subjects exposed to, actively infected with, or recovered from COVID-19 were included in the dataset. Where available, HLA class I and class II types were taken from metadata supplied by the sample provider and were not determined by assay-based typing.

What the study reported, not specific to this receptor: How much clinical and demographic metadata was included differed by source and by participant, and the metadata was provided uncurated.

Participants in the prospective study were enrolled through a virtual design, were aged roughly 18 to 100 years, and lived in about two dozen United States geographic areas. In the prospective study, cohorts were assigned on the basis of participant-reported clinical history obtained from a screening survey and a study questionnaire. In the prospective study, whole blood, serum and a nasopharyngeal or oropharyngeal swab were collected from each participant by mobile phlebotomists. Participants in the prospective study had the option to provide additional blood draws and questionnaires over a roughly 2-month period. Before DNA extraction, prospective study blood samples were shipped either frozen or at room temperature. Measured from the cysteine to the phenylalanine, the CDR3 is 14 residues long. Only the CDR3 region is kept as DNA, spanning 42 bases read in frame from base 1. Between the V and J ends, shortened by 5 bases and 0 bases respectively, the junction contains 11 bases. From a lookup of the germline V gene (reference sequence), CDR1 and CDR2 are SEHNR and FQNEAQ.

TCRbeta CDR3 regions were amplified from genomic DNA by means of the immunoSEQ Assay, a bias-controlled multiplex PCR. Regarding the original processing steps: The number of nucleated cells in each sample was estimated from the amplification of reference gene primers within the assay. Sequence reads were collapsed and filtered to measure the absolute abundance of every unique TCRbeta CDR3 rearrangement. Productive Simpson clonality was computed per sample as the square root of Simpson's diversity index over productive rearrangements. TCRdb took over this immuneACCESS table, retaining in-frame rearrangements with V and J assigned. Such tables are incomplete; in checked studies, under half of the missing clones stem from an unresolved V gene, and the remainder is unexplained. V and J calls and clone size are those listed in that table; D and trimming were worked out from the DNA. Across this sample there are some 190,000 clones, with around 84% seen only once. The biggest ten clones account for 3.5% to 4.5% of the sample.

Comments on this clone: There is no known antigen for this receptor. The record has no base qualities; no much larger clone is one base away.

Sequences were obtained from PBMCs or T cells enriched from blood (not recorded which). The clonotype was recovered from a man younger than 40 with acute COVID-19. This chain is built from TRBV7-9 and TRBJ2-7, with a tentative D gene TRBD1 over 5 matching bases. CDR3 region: CASSPGHLSYEQYF. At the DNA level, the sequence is TGTGCCAGCAGCCCCGGACACCTCTCCTACGAGCAGTACTTC.